Listed here are 18 T cell receptor beta chains from one sample, sequenced in a study of spatial heterogeneity in lung cancer. General study points: Expanded intratumoral alpha and beta TCR counts tracked tumor mutation counts.

TCRdb processed the 5' RACE reads anew with MiXCR; each CDR3 protein has one entry. This sample has 15,000 to 20,000 distinct CDR3 sequences; 6.5% occur once, and the top ten carry roughly 3.7%. No antigen is known for these receptors. Time point reported: sample taken at primary tumor resection. The input for sequencing was lung tumor tissue, taken at surgery. The source of these receptors is a female donor with early-stage non-small cell lung cancer.

By frequency in the sample, this clonotype is medium-sized. The chain is built from TRBV9 and TRBJ2-3; D may match TRBD1 or TRBD2 (5 bases each). This CDR3 spans 15 amino acids. Germline V CDR1 and CDR2: SGDLS, YYNGEE. V lost 1 base and J lost 5, with 14 bases in between. The CDR3, as DNA: TGTGCCAGCAGCGTACGGGACGGATTGGGAGATACGCAGTATTTT. Protein sequence: CASSVRDGLGDTQYF.

In its sample, this clonotype was seen many times. The rearrangement joins TRBV20-1 to TRBJ1-1, with D possibly being TRBD1 (5 bases). CDR3 length equals 12 residues. Germline V lookup: CDR1 DFQATT, CDR2 SNEGSKA (reference sequence). Trimming stripped 4 bases from V and 1 base from J, with 7 bases between. CDR3 region: CSAMGGNTEAFF. CDR3 DNA sequence: TGCAGTGCTATGGGGGGGAACACTGAAGCTTTCTTT.

This clonotype was observed many times. This chain connects TRBV7-2 to TRBJ2-7; maybe TRBD2 (5 bases). V dropped 5 bases and J dropped 5 bases, with 16 bases sitting between them. The CDR3 totals 14 residues. From germline, CDR1 is SGHTA and CDR2 FQGNSA. The CDR3 nucleotides read TGTGCCAGCAGCACCGGACGGTCTAGCCACGAGCAGTACTTC. Translation gives CASSTGRSSHEQYF.

Many counts were recorded for this clonotype. V is TRBV20-1 and J is TRBJ2-3; 12 nucleotides agree with TRBD1. Germline CDR1 and CDR2: DFQATT and SNEGSKA (reference sequence). J lost 4 bases, V lost 5 bases, and 4 bases had no gene match. The CDR3 extends over 14 amino acids. The CDR3 region is CSALGQGAPDTQYF. CDR3 sequence (DNA): TGCAGTGCTCTGGGACAGGGGGCACCAGATACGCAGTATTTT.

This clonotype was found a few times. The CDR3 DNA is TGTGCCAGCAGCTTTTTGTACGGGGACACCTCTGGAAACACCATATATTTT. Its translation: CASSFLYGDTSGNTIYF. The chain couples TRBV7-2 to TRBJ1-3; D is perhaps TRBD1 (6 bases). From germline, CDR1 is SGHTA and CDR2 FQGNSA. The CDR3 is 17 residues long. V gave up 3 bases and J gave up 0 bases, with 15 bases separating them.

This clonotype has a count of ten or more. This rearrangement joins TRBV18 to TRBJ2-2, with D perhaps TRBD1 (5 bases). This CDR3 is 13 amino acids long. CDR1 is KGHSH, CDR2 LQKENI, per germline. Trimming removed 5 bases from V and 7 bases from J, with 11 bases in between. This chain's CDR3 is CASSTTVDGELFF. CDR3 nucleotide sequence: TGTGCCAGCTCAACGACAGTTGACGGGGAGCTGTTTTTT.

A word on this clonotype: A single base separates this from a much larger clone, so it may be a read error. This chain links TRBV20-1 with TRBJ2-7; D may correspond to TRBD1 or TRBD2 (5 bases each). Germline loops: CDR1 DFQATT, CDR2 SNEGSKA (reference sequence). The CDR3 is 14 residues long. The CDR3 coding sequence is TGCAGTACTAGTTCAAGGGACGGACACTACGAGCAGTACTTC. This translates into CSTSSRDGHYEQYF.

This clonotype appeared many times. The chain uses TRBV5-6 and TRBJ2-2; 7 nucleotides agree with TRBD1. CDR3 length: 17 residues. CDR1 is SGHDT and CDR2 is YYEEEE in the germline V gene. With V trimmed by 0 bases and J by 6 bases, 11 bases remained unmatched. The CDR3 region has the DNA TGTGCCAGCAGCTTGGTCCTGACAGGGCGGATTGCCGGGGAGCTGTTTTTT. Translating gives CASSLVLTGRIAGELFF.

This rearrangement joins TRBV5-1 to TRBJ2-3; 7 nucleotides line up with TRBD1. Per germline, CDR1 SGHRS and CDR2 YFSETQ. Losses at the gene ends were 7 bases for V and 2 bases for J; bases not matched to a gene: 10. The CDR3 contains 15 residues. The CDR3 is CASGSGTVVTDTQYF. CDR3 DNA sequence: TGCGCCAGCGGCTCAGGGACAGTGGTCACAGATACGCAGTATTTT.

In this sample, this clonotype turned up many times. This rearrangement joins TRBV28 to TRBJ2-7; 9 positions match TRBD1. This CDR3 spans 20 amino acids. Germline loops: CDR1 MDHEN, CDR2 SYDVKM. Germline trimming cut 5 bases from V and 2 bases from J; bases unmatched to any gene: 22. CDR3 region: CASSRLNLKQGAGAPYEQYF. The CDR3 DNA reads as TGTGCCAGCAGTCGCCTAAATTTGAAACAGGGGGCGGGTGCCCCCTACGAGCAGTACTTC.

This clonotype came up a few times. The chain carries TRBV19 and TRBJ2-2, with 9 bases that match TRBD1. CDR1 is LNHDA, CDR2 SQIVND, per germline (reference sequence). This CDR3 contains 15 residues. With 6 bases clipped from V and 6 bases from J, the junction kept 8 bases outside the gene matches. CDR3 amino acids: CASRSGTGLSGELFF. In DNA form, the CDR3 reads TGTGCCAGTAGGTCCGGGACAGGGCTTTCCGGGGAGCTGTTTTTT. Variable domain in full (rest from reference TRBV19 and TRBJ2-2): DGGITQSPKYLFRKEGQNVTLSCEQNLNHDAMYWYRQDPGQGLRLIYYSQIVNDFQKGDIAEGYSVSREKKESFPLTVTSAQKNPTAFYLCASRSGTGLSGELFFGEGSRLTVL.

The chain recombines TRBV7-2 with TRBJ1-5; a possible D gene is TRBD1 (6 bases). The CDR3 has 15 amino acids. The germline gives CDR1 SGHTA, CDR2 FQGNSA. V was trimmed by 2 bases and J by 3 bases, leaving 11 bases between them. The CDR3 reads CASSLTRTANQPQHF. For the CDR3, the DNA is TGTGCCAGCAGCTTAACCCGGACAGCCAATCAGCCCCAGCATTTT.

The sample holds many counts of this clonotype. The rearrangement joins TRBV6-5 to TRBJ1-2; D call uncertain. CDR3 size: 13 residues. Germline CDR1 MNHEY, CDR2 SVGAGI. The germline V and J ends were trimmed by 6 bases and 4 bases, with 12 bases remaining between them. For the CDR3, the DNA is TGTGCCAGCAGCTCTGTACTGGGCTATGGCTACACCTTC. As protein: CASSSVLGYGYTF.

There are many counts of this clonotype. J is TRBJ2-1 and V is TRBV2; D not certain. The CDR3 is 16 amino acids. Trimming removed 2 bases from V and 4 bases from J, with 15 bases in between. CDR1 is SNHLY, CDR2 FYNNEI, per germline. The DNA for the CDR3 is TGTGCCAGCAGTGAAAGGGCTACCCCCCCATACAATGAGCAGTTCTTC. This sequence encodes CASSERATPPYNEQFF.

This clonotype showed up many times. The chain recombines TRBV12-3 or TRBV12-4 with TRBJ1-5, with 9 bases aligning to TRBD1. The V gene end was trimmed by 4 bases and the J gene end by 1 base; junction bases not matched to a gene: 2. CDR3 length equals 15 residues. This CDR3 is CASSWTGASNQPQHF. CDR3 in DNA: TGTGCCAGCAGTTGGACAGGGGCGAGCAATCAGCCCCAGCATTTT.

The chain has TRBV2 and TRBJ2-3; either TRBD1 or TRBD2 may supply D (6 bases each). CDR1 SNHLY and CDR2 FYNNEI come from the germline V gene. Between the trimmed V and J ends, which lost 5 bases and 10 bases, there was a span of 19 bases. CDR3 length: 14 residues. The CDR3 DNA reads TGTGCCAGCAGTCCCGGGGGACAATACGTGGCGCAGTATTTT. Translation: CASSPGGQYVAQYF. The variable domain in full, completed from reference TRBV2 and TRBJ2-3, reads EPEVTQTPSHQVTQMGQEVILRCVPISNHLYFYWYRQILGQKVEFLVSFYNNEISEKSEIFDDQFSVERPDGSNFTLKIRSTKLEDSAMYFCASSPGGQYVAQYFGPGTRLTVL.

The chain employs TRBV25-1 and TRBJ1-1; unclear D gene. Trimming left V 2 bases short and J 3 bases short, with 13 bases between. The CDR3 length is 15 residues. CDR1 MGHDK and CDR2 SYGVNS come from the germline V gene. The CDR3 nucleotides read TGTGCCAGCAGTGAAGCCGGGAGCTCCGACACTGAAGCTTTCTTT. Translating it yields CASSEAGSSDTEAFF.

This clonotype was counted many times. V is TRBV7-2 and J is TRBJ2-3, with 8 positions matching TRBD2. The V gene end was trimmed by 1 base and the J gene end by 5 bases; junction bases not matched to a gene: 5. There are 15 residues in the CDR3. Germline CDR1 and CDR2: SGHTA and FQGNSA. The chain's CDR3 is CASSLGGLEGDTQYF. The CDR3 coding sequence is TGTGCCAGCAGCTTAGGGGGACTAGAAGGAGATACGCAGTATTTT.